This T cell receptor beta chain appears in the sequencing data of a study of cytomegalovirus exposure and HLA in healthy donors. Findings and caveats of the study: Later analysis demonstrated an association between a missense DCLRE1C variant and TCR beta V- and J-gene trimming. In vitro confirmation showed three CMV-associated chains to be CMV antigen specific. Reported performance of the classifier showed diagnosis of cytomegalovirus status with high specificity and sensitivity. A later analysis showed that HLA-associated TCR beta chains had undergone more clonal expansion than equally common others.

Trimming removed 2 bases at V and 0 bases at J, with 11 bases between. The CDR3 is made up of 16 amino acids. Germline lookup yields CDR1 MNHEY and CDR2 SVGAGI. Primers for the PCR totalled 60 Vbeta and 13 Jbeta. Profiled with immunoSEQ multiplex PCR; TCRdb holds only in-frame clones, not every one. This table holds some 150,000 clones, 82% found once. This clone showed up just once. No antigen is known for it. The TCR was taken from a male donor in good health and CMV-seronegative. The sample was PBMCs. The J gene is TRBJ2-1, the V gene TRBV6-5; possible D gene TRBD2, 6 bases. CDR3 DNA sequence: TGTGCCAGCAGTTACCAGCGGGTCAGCTCCTACAATGAGCAGTTCTTC. It yields the protein CASSYQRVSSYNEQFF.